What follows are 12 T cell receptor beta chains derived from one specimen sequenced in a study of T cells in localized non-small cell lung cancer. Some clones are missing from TCRdb's copy, which holds only in-frame ones; the method was immunoSEQ multiplex PCR. The sample holds 100,000 or so clones, around 90% seen once. The starting material was PBMCs, obtained before any cancer treatment. The receptors shown here come from a woman aged 40-69 years with stage II squamous cell lung carcinoma.

The CDR3 nucleotides are TGTGCCATCAGTGATAGGGCGAACACTGAAGCTTTCTTT. This codes for CAISDRANTEAFF. V and J are TRBV10-3 and TRBJ1-1; D gene uncertain. The V end lost 3 bases, the J end lost 1 base, and 6 bases lay between the germline ends. Germline values: CDR1 ENHRY, CDR2 SYGVKD. The CDR3 runs 13 residues.

The chain uses TRBV7-2 and TRBJ2-1; D is uncertain. Deletions cut 2 bases from V and 6 bases from J, with 2 bases between. Germline CDR1 reads SGHTA; CDR2 reads FQGNSA. CDR3 size: 11 residues. CDR3 sequence (DNA): TGTGCCAGCAGCTTAAGCAATGAGCAGTTCTTC. Translated, it gives CASSLSNEQFF.

The chain joins TRBV6-6 to TRBJ1-5; tentative D call: TRBD1 (5 bases). This CDR3 is 14 amino acids long. CDR1 and CDR2 from the germline V gene are MNHNY and SVGAGI (reference sequence). Between the trimmed V and J ends, which lost 2 bases and 4 bases, there was a span of 9 bases. The CDR3 sequence is CASSYGAGNQPQHF. In nucleotides, the CDR3 is TGTGCCAGCAGTTACGGGGCCGGGAATCAGCCCCAGCATTTT.

The J gene is TRBJ2-1, the V gene TRBV11-2; D perhaps matches TRBD1 (5 bases). This CDR3 contains 16 residues. Germline V lookup: CDR1 SGHAT, CDR2 FQNNGV. The V and J ends lost 3 bases and 2 bases respectively, with 14 bases between them. The CDR3 bases are TGTGCCAGCAGCTTCAGGGCGAGGCCCCCCTACAATGAGCAGTTCTTC. It yields the protein CASSFRARPPYNEQFF.

The chain combines TRBV27 with TRBJ1-1; maybe TRBD1 (6 bases). The germline V gene has CDR1 MNHEY and CDR2 SMNVEV (reference sequence). Trimming shortened V by 4 bases and J by 2 bases, and 11 bases separated the two germline ends. The CDR3 has 14 amino acids. DNA for the CDR3: TGTGCCAGCAGTTGGGGGGGCAGAAACACTGAAGCTTTCTTT. Its protein product is CASSWGGRNTEAFF.

The chain carries TRBV6-5 and TRBJ1-1; D is possibly TRBD1 (6 bases). The CDR3 extends over 14 amino acids. Per the germline V gene, CDR1 is MNHEY and CDR2 is SVGAGI. The ends were cut back, 2 bases at V and 5 bases at J, with 12 bases in the middle. The CDR3 DNA reads as TGTGCCAGCAGTTACAGGGGACACGGGACTGAAGCTTTCTTT. Translating it yields CASSYRGHGTEAFF.

Only a few counts were recorded for this clone. The V gene is TRBV2, the J gene TRBJ2-1; D unclear. The CDR3 is made up of 12 amino acids. Germline-derived CDR1 and CDR2 are SNHLY and FYNNEI. With 7 bases removed from V and 9 bases from J, the gap between germline ends came to 13 bases. The CDR3 here is CASTTSPSEQFF. The CDR3 bases are TGTGCCAGCACCACTTCCCCCAGTGAGCAGTTCTTC.

The rearrangement joins TRBV5-1 to TRBJ1-2; no clear D. The V end was cut by 2 bases, the J end by 0 bases, with 11 bases between. Germline assignment: CDR1 SGHRS and CDR2 YFSETQ. The CDR3 is 15 amino acids. The CDR3: CASSLEGKANYGYTF. CDR3 nucleotides: TGCGCCAGCAGCTTAGAAGGGAAAGCTAACTATGGCTACACCTTC. Looking up the rest from reference TRBV5-1 and TRBJ1-2 gives the full variable domain: KAGVTQTPRYLIKTRGQQVTLSCSPISGHRSVSWYQQTPGQGLQFLFEYFSETQRNKGNFPGRFSGRQFSNSRSEMNVSTLELGDSALYLCASSLEGKANYGYTFGSGTRLTVV.

The chain is built from TRBV6-5 and TRBJ2-5; 9 positions agree with TRBD2. J lost 2 bases, V lost 6 bases, and 4 bases had no gene match. The germline V gene encodes CDR1 MNHEY and CDR2 SVGAGI. The CDR3 is 14 residues long. The CDR3 here is CASSFGLAQETQYF. The CDR3 bases are TGTGCCAGCAGCTTCGGACTAGCGCAAGAGACCCAGTACTTC.

The V and J genes are TRBV27 and TRBJ2-4, with a weak D call TRBD1 (6 bases). The CDR3 has 16 residues. Germline lookup yields CDR1 MNHEY and CDR2 SMNVEV (reference sequence). Trimming removed 2 bases at V and 1 base at J, with 12 bases between. CDR3 nucleotide sequence: TGTGCCAGCAGTTTACAGGGGAGTGGGGCCAAAAACATTCAGTACTTC. Translation gives CASSLQGSGAKNIQYF.

This clone was counted only a few times. The chain uses TRBV10-1 and TRBJ2-2; no firm D call. V gave up 3 bases and J gave up 5 bases, with 7 bases separating them. CDR3 size: 13 residues. Per the germline V gene, CDR1 is WNHNN and CDR2 is SYGVQD (reference sequence). CDR3 residues: CASSDKGTGELFF. The CDR3 DNA is TGCGCCAGCAGTGACAAGGGAACCGGGGAGCTGTTTTTT.

The chain uses TRBV18 and TRBJ1-2; tentatively, D is TRBD1 (6 bases). Germline CDR1 and CDR2: KGHSH and LQKENI. The CDR3 loop spans 16 amino acids. V gave up 2 bases and J gave up 7 bases, with 20 bases separating them. The chain's CDR3 is CASSPSDSRSIRGYTF. The CDR3 nucleotides read TGTGCCAGCTCACCATCGGACAGCCGGTCCATCCGTGGCTACACCTTC.